The 30 T cell receptor beta chains below were found in one sample sequenced in a study of graft-versus-host responses after intestinal transplantation. For these TCRs, the target antigens are not known. Measured with immunoSEQ multiplex PCR; TCRdb has only the in-frame clones, and not every one. Of approximately 70,000 clones detected, approximately 80% appear once; the ten largest clones hold 0.35% to 0.45%. Sequenced here: unstimulated CD4+ T cells sorted from spleen or lymph node cells, sampled before transplant. The source of these receptors is a human donor who was the organ donor for an intestinal transplant.

On this clone: This likely comes from a read error, as the CDR3 has no conserved phenylalanine or tryptophan at its end. The chain recombines TRBV7-2 with TRBJ1-6; possibly TRBD1 for D (6 bases). The ends were cut back, 2 bases at V and 5 bases at J, with 10 bases in the middle. The CDR3 loop spans 15 amino acids. The V gene's germline CDR1 is SGHTA and CDR2 FQGNSA. In DNA form, the CDR3 reads TGTGCCAGCAGCTTAACAGCAGGGGATAATTCACCCCTCCACTCT. It translates to CASSLTAGDNSPLHS.

The CDR3 DNA reads TGCAGCGCTTCGACAGACACAGATACGCAGTATTTT. Residues: CSASTDTDTQYF. This rearrangement joins TRBV29-1 to TRBJ2-3; D perhaps matches TRBD1 (5 bases). Germline lookup yields CDR1 SQVTM and CDR2 ANQGSEA. This CDR3 comprises 12 residues. Trimming left V 7 bases short and J 2 bases short, with 10 bases between.

The V and J genes are TRBV5-1 and TRBJ2-3, with D perhaps TRBD2 (7 bases). V was cut by 0 bases and J by 2 bases, with 13 bases left in between. The CDR3 is made up of 16 amino acids. Germline V CDR1 and CDR2: SGHRS, YFSETQ. This CDR3 is CASSLDGGPPTDTQYF. CDR3 coding DNA: TGCGCCAGCAGCTTGGACGGGGGGCCGCCCACAGATACGCAGTATTTT. The full variable domain, in which reference TRBV5-1 and TRBJ2-3 provide the parts outside the CDR3, is KAGVTQTPRYLIKTRGQQVTLSCSPISGHRSVSWYQQTPGQGLQFLFEYFSETQRNKGNFPGRFSGRQFSNSRSEMNVSTLELGDSALYLCASSLDGGPPTDTQYFGPGTRLTVL.

J is TRBJ1-6 and V is TRBV6-1; no clear D. Trimming shortened V by 5 bases and J by 9 bases, and 17 bases separated the two germline ends. The germline CDR1 and CDR2 sequences are MNHNS and SASEGT. This CDR3 has 15 amino acids. The CDR3 DNA reads TGTGCCAGCAGTCCAGGACGGGGTGACGGTTCACCCCTCCACTTT. This gives the protein CASSPGRGDGSPLHF.

This sequence joins TRBV6-5 and TRBJ2-2; TRBD2 matches 7 bases. With 5 bases clipped from V and 1 base from J, the junction kept 4 bases outside the gene matches. Germline V gene lookup returns CDR1 MNHEY and CDR2 SVGAGI. The CDR3 sequence is 15 residues long. CDR3 sequence reads: CASSRGRVNTGELFF. Written as DNA, the CDR3 is TGTGCCAGCAGTCGCGGGAGAGTGAACACCGGGGAGCTGTTTTTT.

The sample holds a few counts of this clone. The gene calls are TRBV4-2 and TRBJ2-5; TRBD2 matches 14 bases. Germline V lookup: CDR1 LGHNA, CDR2 YNFKEQ. CDR3 length equals 20 residues. The junction had 14 bases not matched to a gene; V was cut back by 0 bases and J by 5 bases. CDR3 region: CASSQDVAPTSGGAGETQYF. For the CDR3, the DNA is TGTGCCAGCAGCCAAGATGTAGCCCCGACTAGCGGGGGGGCCGGCGAGACCCAGTACTTC.

This clone was counted once. V usage is TRBV6-1 and J usage is TRBJ2-2, with TRBD1 as a possible D gene (6 bases). Germline V gene lookup returns CDR1 MNHNS and CDR2 SASEGT. The CDR3 length is 13 residues. V lost 6 bases and J lost 6, with 11 bases in between. Here the CDR3 reads CASSTRTAGELFF. The CDR3 bases are TGTGCCAGCAGCACCAGGACAGCCGGGGAGCTGTTTTTT.

V and J are TRBV6-1 and TRBJ2-1; 15 bases agree with TRBD2. The CDR3 totals 18 residues. Germline V gives CDR1 MNHNS, CDR2 SASEGT. The V and J ends lost 4 bases and 4 bases, in that order; junction bases with no gene match: 8. CDR3 loop: CASSVWTSGGAGYNEQFF. CDR3 DNA: TGTGCCAGCAGTGTATGGACTAGCGGGGGGGCGGGGTACAATGAGCAGTTCTTC.

The chain carries TRBV7-2 and TRBJ1-2; 7 positions match TRBD1. This CDR3 is built from 13 residues. The V gene's germline CDR1 is SGHTA and CDR2 FQGNSA. Unmatched junction bases numbered 5, after V lost 3 bases and J lost 7 bases. Written as DNA, the CDR3 is TGTGCCAGCAGCTTCCTCGGGACAGTTGGCTACACCTTC. Residues: CASSFLGTVGYTF.

CDR3 sequence reads: CASSLAPQGKQFF. In nucleotides, the CDR3 is TGCGCCAGCAGCTTGGCGCCTCAGGGCAAGCAGTTCTTC. The J gene is TRBJ2-1, the V gene TRBV5-1; possibly TRBD1 for D (5 bases). Between the trimmed V and J ends, which lost 0 bases and 11 bases, there was a span of 12 bases. From germline, CDR1 is SGHRS and CDR2 YFSETQ. CDR3 length equals 13 residues.

The chain uses TRBV5-1 and TRBJ2-5; tentatively, D is TRBD2 (6 bases). This CDR3 is 16 amino acids long. The germline CDR1 and CDR2 sequences are SGHRS and YFSETQ. The V end was cut by 0 bases, the J end by 0 bases, with 12 bases between. The CDR3 DNA sequence: TGCGCCAGCAGCTTGGATATAGGGAGGAACCAAGAGACCCAGTACTTC. It translates to CASSLDIGRNQETQYF. The whole variable domain, remainder taken from reference TRBV5-1 and TRBJ2-5, is KAGVTQTPRYLIKTRGQQVTLSCSPISGHRSVSWYQQTPGQGLQFLFEYFSETQRNKGNFPGRFSGRQFSNSRSEMNVSTLELGDSALYLCASSLDIGRNQETQYFGPGTRLLVL.

About this clone itself: It is unclear where the CDR3 begins or ends on the DNA, so no DNA is shown, and the CDR3 is as TCRdb lists it. This chain connects TRBV27 to TRBJ1-2; the D segment call TRBD1 is taken from the table without a DNA check. The CDR3 numbers 14 amino acids, ends counted. Germline CDR1 MNHEY, CDR2 SMNVEV (reference sequence). The chain's CDR3 is CASSSSDRLLGYTF.

The chain has TRBV5-1 and TRBJ2-5; tentatively, D is TRBD1 (7 bases). CDR3 size: 16 residues. The germline V gene encodes CDR1 SGHRS and CDR2 YFSETQ. V shed 9 bases and J shed 4 bases, with 25 bases lying between them. In DNA form, the CDR3 reads TGCGCCACTCGGACAGGCGGGGTGGGCGTGGGAGAGACCCAGTACTTC. This gives the protein CATRTGGVGVGETQYF.

The table lists this clone with a few counts. Germline and junction disagree at one end, which may indicate a read error. This chain links TRBV7-7 with TRBJ1-4; possibly TRBD1 for D (6 bases). Germline lookup yields CDR1 SSHAT and CDR2 FNYEAQ (reference sequence). The CDR3 spans 13 residues. CDR3 region: CASSRDINEKLFF. The CDR3, as DNA: TGTGCTAGCAGCCGGGACATAAATGAAAAACTGTTTTTT.

Only one count was recorded for this clone. V usage is TRBV5-6 and J usage is TRBJ2-3; possible D gene TRBD1, 5 bases. The CDR3 totals 13 residues. The V and J ends lost 5 bases and 0 bases respectively, with 7 bases between them. Germline CDR1 SGHDT, CDR2 YYEEEE. CDR3 in DNA: TGTGCCAGCAGTACAGGAAGCACAGATACGCAGTATTTT. This sequence encodes CASSTGSTDTQYF.

This chain uses TRBV9 with TRBJ2-5, with D possibly matching TRBD1 (5 bases). CDR3 size: 14 residues. The V and J ends lost 8 bases and 1 base respectively, with 15 bases between them. Per germline, CDR1 SGDLS and CDR2 YYNGEE. The CDR3 protein is CASGAGLGQETQYF. The CDR3 DNA is TGTGCCAGTGGGGCAGGGTTGGGCCAAGAGACCCAGTACTTC.

The chain links TRBV6-4 to TRBJ2-3, with 9 bases that match TRBD2. V lost 4 bases and J lost 0; bases outside the gene matches: 14. The CDR3 extends over 19 amino acids. Germline values: CDR1 MRHNA, CDR2 SNTAGT. The CDR3 loop reads CASSVESSSGKASTDTQYF. CDR3 coding DNA: TGTGCCAGCAGTGTCGAGTCGTCTAGCGGGAAGGCTAGCACAGATACGCAGTATTTT.

This chain joins TRBV4-2 and TRBJ1-1; TRBD1 is a possible D gene (5 bases). V was cut by 0 bases and J by 1 base, with 15 bases left in between. There are 17 residues in the CDR3. Germline V gene sequence: CDR1 LGHNA, CDR2 YNFKEQ. In nucleotides, the CDR3 is TGTGCCAGCAGCCAAGATCCACAGGCCTTTACGAACACTGAAGCTTTCTTT. It specifies CASSQDPQAFTNTEAFF.

This clone was seen a single time. V gene TRBV14 combines with J gene TRBJ2-6, with 9 bases identical to TRBD1. The CDR3 length is 19 residues. Unmatched junction bases numbered 12, after V lost 4 bases and J lost 2 bases. The germline V gene has CDR1 SGHDN and CDR2 FVKESK. CDR3 sequence (DNA): TGTGCCAGCAGCCCCTCCCCGGGACAGGGAGGAACTGGGGCCAACGTCCTGACTTTC. Encoded protein: CASSPSPGQGGTGANVLTF.

The chain uses TRBV5-6 and TRBJ2-1; 10 bases are shared with TRBD2. The CDR3 totals 15 residues. V dropped 4 bases and J dropped 5; count of bases not matched to a gene: 6. Germline CDR1 SGHDT, CDR2 YYEEEE. The CDR3 spells CASSLSGGANNEQFF. The CDR3 DNA follows: TGTGCCAGCAGCCTGAGCGGGGGGGCTAACAATGAGCAGTTCTTC.

This chain uses TRBV6-6 with TRBJ1-5; 10 positions agree with TRBD1. This CDR3 has 16 amino acids. J was trimmed by 2 bases and V by 2 bases; bases with no gene match: 3. CDR1 MNHNY and CDR2 SVGAGI come from the germline V gene (reference sequence). The CDR3 nucleotides read TGTGCCAGCAGTTACGCCGGGACAGGGGGCAATCAGCCCCAGCATTTT. The encoded protein is CASSYAGTGGNQPQHF.

This chain uses TRBV5-1 with TRBJ2-3, with a tentative D call TRBD2 (6 bases). CDR1 and CDR2 from the germline V gene are SGHRS and YFSETQ. The CDR3 is 15 amino acids. V lost 4 bases and J 2 bases, leaving 14 bases between the germline ends. CDR3 DNA: TGCGCCAGCAGCCTGGGAGCGGGTAACACAGATACGCAGTATTTT. Translating it yields CASSLGAGNTDTQYF. The entire variable domain, with the rest obtained from reference TRBV5-1 and TRBJ2-3, is as follows: KAGVTQTPRYLIKTRGQQVTLSCSPISGHRSVSWYQQTPGQGLQFLFEYFSETQRNKGNFPGRFSGRQFSNSRSEMNVSTLELGDSALYLCASSLGAGNTDTQYFGPGTRLTVL.

This clone was counted once. The chain joins TRBV29-1 to TRBJ2-1; 7 bases agree with TRBD2. This CDR3 is built from 14 residues. After removal of 4 bases from V and 2 bases from J, the junction contained 5 bases not matched to a gene. Germline V gives CDR1 SQVTM, CDR2 ANQGSEA. CDR3 in amino acids: CSVGWRGTYNEQFF. The CDR3, as DNA: TGCAGCGTTGGTTGGCGGGGGACCTACAATGAGCAGTTCTTC.

The chain is built from TRBV15 and TRBJ2-7; D may be TRBD2 (5 bases). The V gene's germline CDR1 is LNHNV and CDR2 YYDKDF (reference sequence). This CDR3 region has 15 residues. The CDR3: CATSRDQEVSYGQYV. The CDR3 DNA follows: TGTGCCACCAGCAGAGATCAGGAGGTTTCCTACGGGCAGTACGTC.

The chain has TRBV6-6 and TRBJ2-5; tentative D call: TRBD2 (6 bases). The CDR3 sequence is 14 residues long. Per germline, CDR1 MNHNY and CDR2 SVGAGI (reference sequence). Trimming left V 6 bases short and J 5 bases short, with 16 bases between. In DNA form, the CDR3 reads TGTGCCAGCAGCCCTAGCGCCCGTCCTGAGACCCAGTACTTC. Amino acid sequence: CASSPSARPETQYF.

This clone was seen only once. The rearrangement uses TRBV27 and TRBJ1-4; 7 bases agree with TRBD1. Germline V gene lookup returns CDR1 MNHEY and CDR2 SMNVEV (reference sequence). The CDR3 is 14 amino acids. The V and J ends lost 4 bases and 8 bases, in that order; junction bases with no gene match: 7. This CDR3 reads CASSYDRASEKLFF. As DNA, the CDR3 is TGTGCCAGCAGTTACGACAGGGCGTCGGAAAAACTGTTTTTT. The full variable domain, rest sourced from reference TRBV27 and TRBJ1-4, is EAQVTQNPRYLITVTGKKLTVTCSQNMNHEYMSWYRQDPGLGLRQIYYSMNVEVTDKGDVPEGYKVSRKEKRNFPLILESPSPNQTSLYFCASSYDRASEKLFFGSGTQLSVL.

The chain has TRBV7-6 and TRBJ2-1; 8 bases line up with TRBD2. CDR3 length: 12 residues. CDR1 is SGHVS and CDR2 is FNYEAQ in the germline V gene. The V and J ends lost 4 bases and 9 bases, in that order; junction bases with no gene match: 2. The CDR3 is CASSSGGGEQFF. For the CDR3, the DNA is TGTGCCAGCAGCTCGGGGGGGGGTGAGCAGTTCTTC. Drawing the rest from reference TRBV7-6 and TRBJ2-1, the complete variable domain is GAGVSQSPRYKVTKRGQDVALRCDPISGHVSLYWYRQALGQGPEFLTYFNYEAQQDKSGLPNDRFSAERPEGSISTLTIQRTEQRDSAMYRCASSSGGGEQFFGPGTRLTVL.

This clone was seen a handful of times. The chain combines TRBV7-3 with TRBJ1-6; possibly TRBD1 for D (5 bases). Germline V gives CDR1 SGHTA, CDR2 FQGTGA. The V end lost 4 bases, the J end lost 7 bases, and 14 bases lay between the germline ends. This CDR3 has 15 amino acids. The DNA of the CDR3 is TGTGCCAGCAGCTCCTCTCCCGACAGAAATTCACCCCTCCACTTT. Protein: CASSSSPDRNSPLHF.

The chain combines TRBV20-1 with TRBJ1-2; no reliable D call. The CDR3 runs 10 residues. Trimming removed 1 base at V and 6 bases at J, with 3 bases between. Germline CDR1 DFQATT, CDR2 SNEGSKA (reference sequence). CDR3 protein: CSARVDGYTF. The CDR3 DNA is TGCAGTGCTAGAGTCGATGGCTACACCTTC.

The chain carries TRBV19 and TRBJ1-2, with 7 bases lining up with TRBD1. The V segment lost 5 bases and the J segment 3 bases; nucleotides outside the gene matches: 3. Germline CDR1 and CDR2: LNHDA and SQIVND (reference sequence). CDR3 length equals 13 residues. For the CDR3, the DNA is TGTGCCAGTAGTGTCGGACAGGACTATGGCTACACCTTC. Translated: CASSVGQDYGYTF.